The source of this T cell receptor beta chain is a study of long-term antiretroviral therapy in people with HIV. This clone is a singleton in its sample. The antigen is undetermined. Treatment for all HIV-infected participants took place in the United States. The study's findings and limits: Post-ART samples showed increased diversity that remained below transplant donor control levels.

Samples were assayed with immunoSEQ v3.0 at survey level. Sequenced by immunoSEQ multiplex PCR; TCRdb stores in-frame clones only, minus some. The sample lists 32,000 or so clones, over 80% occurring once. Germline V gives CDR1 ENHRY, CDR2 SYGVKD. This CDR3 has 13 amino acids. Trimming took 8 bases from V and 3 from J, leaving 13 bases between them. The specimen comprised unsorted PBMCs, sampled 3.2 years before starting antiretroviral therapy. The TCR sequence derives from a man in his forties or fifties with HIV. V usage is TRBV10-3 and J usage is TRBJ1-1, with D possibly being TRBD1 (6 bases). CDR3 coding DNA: TGTGCCATCCGGGAGGGGGGGCACACTGAAGCTTTCTTT. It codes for CAIREGGHTEAFF.